The present entry profiles one TCR beta chain with its context. Its antigen remains unknown. This CDR3 has 15 amino acids. V shed 3 bases and J 8 bases; nucleotides not matched to a gene: 9. Germline V gene data show CDR1 as SGHVS and CDR2 as FNYEAQ. Sequencing used immunoSEQ v3.0 at survey level. Sequencing had a target that covered about 35,000-50,000 T-cell genomes per sample. Some clones are missing from TCRdb's copy, which holds only in-frame ones; the method was immunoSEQ multiplex PCR. The data show under 50,000 clones, 86% seen once. The entry originates in a study of long-term antiretroviral therapy in people with HIV. Regarding the study as a whole: HIV repertoire CDR3 lengths ranged less widely than those of controls.

The sample consisted of unsorted PBMCs, taken 1.2 years after starting antiretroviral therapy. The receptor was isolated from a woman between 45 and 65 years old with HIV. The chain employs TRBV7-6 and TRBJ2-1, with 8 bases aligning to TRBD1. The CDR3 DNA reads TGTGCCAGCAGCTTGACGGGACAGGCTTTTTATGAGCAGTTCTTC. Protein sequence: CASSLTGQAFYEQFF.